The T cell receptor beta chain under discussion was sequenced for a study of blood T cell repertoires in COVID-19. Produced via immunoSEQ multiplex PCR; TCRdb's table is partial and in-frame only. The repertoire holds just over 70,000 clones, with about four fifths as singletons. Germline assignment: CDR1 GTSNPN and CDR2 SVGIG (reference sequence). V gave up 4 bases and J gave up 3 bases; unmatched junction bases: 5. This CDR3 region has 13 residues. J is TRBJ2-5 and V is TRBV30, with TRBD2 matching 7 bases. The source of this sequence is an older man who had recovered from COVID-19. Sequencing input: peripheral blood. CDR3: CAWNGRHEETQYF. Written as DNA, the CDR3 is TGTGCCTGGAACGGGAGGCATGAAGAGACCCAGTACTTC.